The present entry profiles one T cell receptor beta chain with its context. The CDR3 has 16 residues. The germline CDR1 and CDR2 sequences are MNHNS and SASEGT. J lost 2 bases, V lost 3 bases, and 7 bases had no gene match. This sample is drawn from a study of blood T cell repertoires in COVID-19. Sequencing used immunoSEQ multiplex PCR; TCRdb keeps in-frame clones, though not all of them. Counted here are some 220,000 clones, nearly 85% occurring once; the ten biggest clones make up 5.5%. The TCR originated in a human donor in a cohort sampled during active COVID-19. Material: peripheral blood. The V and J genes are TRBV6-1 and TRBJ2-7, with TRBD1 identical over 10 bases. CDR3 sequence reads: CASSEQGTGVTYEQYF. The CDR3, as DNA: TGTGCCAGCAGTGAGCAAGGGACAGGGGTAACCTACGAGCAGTACTTC.